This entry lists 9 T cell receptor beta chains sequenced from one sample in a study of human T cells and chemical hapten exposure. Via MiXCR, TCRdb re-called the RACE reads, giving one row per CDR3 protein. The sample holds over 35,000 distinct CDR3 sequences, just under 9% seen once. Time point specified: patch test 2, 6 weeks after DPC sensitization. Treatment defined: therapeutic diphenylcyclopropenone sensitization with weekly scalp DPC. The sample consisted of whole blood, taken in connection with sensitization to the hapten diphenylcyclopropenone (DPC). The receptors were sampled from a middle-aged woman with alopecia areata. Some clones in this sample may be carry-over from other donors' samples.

The DNA of the CDR3 is TGTGCCAGCTCACCACCTCGGGGGGAGTCCTACGAGCAGTACTTC. Translation gives CASSPPRGESYEQYF. V is TRBV18 and J is TRBJ2-7; TRBD2 agrees at 7 bases. The CDR3 contains 15 residues. The J segment lost 1 base and the V segment lost 0 bases, leaving 3 bases of the junction unmatched. CDR1 and CDR2 (germline): KGHSH, LQKENI.

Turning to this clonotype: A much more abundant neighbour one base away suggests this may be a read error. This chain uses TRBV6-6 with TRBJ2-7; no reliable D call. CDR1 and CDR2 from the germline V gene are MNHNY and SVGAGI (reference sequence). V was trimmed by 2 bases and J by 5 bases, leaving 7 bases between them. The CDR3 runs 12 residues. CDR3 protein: CASSYGSDEQYF. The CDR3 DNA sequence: TGTGCCAGCAGTTACGGATCTGACGAGCAGTACTTC.

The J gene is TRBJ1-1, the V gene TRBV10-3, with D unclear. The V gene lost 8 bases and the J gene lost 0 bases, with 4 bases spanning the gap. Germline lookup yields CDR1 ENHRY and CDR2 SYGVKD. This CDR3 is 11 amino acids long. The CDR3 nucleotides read TGTGCCATCGGGGTGAACACTGAAGCTTTCTTT. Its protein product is CAIGVNTEAFF.

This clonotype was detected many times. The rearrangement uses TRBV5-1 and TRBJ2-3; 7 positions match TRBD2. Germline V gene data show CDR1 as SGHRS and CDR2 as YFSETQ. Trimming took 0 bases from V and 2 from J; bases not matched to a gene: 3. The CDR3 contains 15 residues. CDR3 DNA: TGCGCCAGCAGCTTGGCGCGGGGGTCCACAGATACGCAGTATTTT. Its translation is CASSLARGSTDTQYF.

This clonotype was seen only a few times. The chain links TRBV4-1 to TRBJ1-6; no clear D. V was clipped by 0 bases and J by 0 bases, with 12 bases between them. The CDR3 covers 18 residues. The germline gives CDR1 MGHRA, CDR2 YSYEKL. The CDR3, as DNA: TGCGCCAGCAGCCAAGAAGTACAGCGAAGCTCCTATAATTCACCCCTCCACTTT. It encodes CASSQEVQRSSYNSPLHF.

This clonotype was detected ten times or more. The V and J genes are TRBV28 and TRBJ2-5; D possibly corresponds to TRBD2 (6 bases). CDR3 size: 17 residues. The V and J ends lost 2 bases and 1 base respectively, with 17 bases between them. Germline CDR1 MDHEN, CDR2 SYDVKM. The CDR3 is CASSLDRDSRSQETQYF. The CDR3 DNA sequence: TGTGCCAGCAGTTTAGATCGGGACTCAAGAAGCCAAGAGACCCAGTACTTC.

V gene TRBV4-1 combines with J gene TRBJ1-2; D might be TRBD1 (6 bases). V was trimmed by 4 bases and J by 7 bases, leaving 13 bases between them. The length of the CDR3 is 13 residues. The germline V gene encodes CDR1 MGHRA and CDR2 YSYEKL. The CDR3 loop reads CASSPAGVSGYTF. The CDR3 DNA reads TGCGCCAGCAGCCCAGCAGGGGTGAGTGGCTACACCTTC.

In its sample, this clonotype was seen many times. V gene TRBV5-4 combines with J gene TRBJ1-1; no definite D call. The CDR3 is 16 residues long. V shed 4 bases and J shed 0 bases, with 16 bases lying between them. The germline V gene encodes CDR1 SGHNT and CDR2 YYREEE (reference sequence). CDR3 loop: CASSPPPRGMNTEAFF. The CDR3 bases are TGTGCCAGCAGCCCACCCCCGCGAGGCATGAACACTGAAGCTTTCTTT.

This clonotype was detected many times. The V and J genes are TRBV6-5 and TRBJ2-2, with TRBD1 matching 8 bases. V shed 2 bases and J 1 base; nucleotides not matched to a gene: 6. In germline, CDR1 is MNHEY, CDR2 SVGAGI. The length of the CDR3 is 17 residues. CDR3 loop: CASSYASGTGNTGELFF. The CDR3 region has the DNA TGTGCCAGCAGTTACGCCTCCGGGACAGGGAACACCGGGGAGCTGTTTTTT.